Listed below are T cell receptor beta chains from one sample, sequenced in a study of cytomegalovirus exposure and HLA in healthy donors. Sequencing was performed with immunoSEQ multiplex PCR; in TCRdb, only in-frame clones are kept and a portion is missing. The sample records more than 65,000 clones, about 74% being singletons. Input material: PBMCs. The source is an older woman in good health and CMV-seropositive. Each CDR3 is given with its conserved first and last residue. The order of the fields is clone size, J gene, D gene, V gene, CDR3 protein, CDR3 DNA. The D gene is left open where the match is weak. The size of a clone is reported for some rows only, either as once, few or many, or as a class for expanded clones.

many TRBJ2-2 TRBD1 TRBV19 CASRDRTNTGELFF TGTGCCAGTCGGGACAGGACGAACACCGGGGAGCTGTTTTTT
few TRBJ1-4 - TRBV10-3 CAISEADSNEKLFF TGTGCCATCAGTGAGGCGGATTCTAATGAAAAACTGTTTTTT
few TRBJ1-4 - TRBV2 CASTPMRGGQLFF TGTGCCAGTACCCCTATGCGCGGGGGGCAACTGTTTTTT
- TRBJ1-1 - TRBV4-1 CASSQVWEGKEAFF TGCGCCAGCAGCCAAGTTTGGGAGGGGAAGGAAGCTTTCTTT
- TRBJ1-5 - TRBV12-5 CASGLGLNQPQHF TGTGCTAGTGGTTTGGGACTTAATCAGCCCCAGCATTTT
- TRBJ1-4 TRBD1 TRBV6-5 CASGTGHEKLFF TGTGCCAGCGGGACAGGGCATGAAAAACTGTTTTTT
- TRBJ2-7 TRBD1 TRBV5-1 CASSLSQQGGEQYF TGCGCCAGCAGCTTGTCTCAACAGGGGGGCGAGCAGTACTTC
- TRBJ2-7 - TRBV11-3 CASSFLSKISEQYF TGTGCCAGCAGCTTCCTTAGTAAAATATCCGAGCAGTACTTC
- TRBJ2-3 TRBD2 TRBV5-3 CARSLGDSGTSTDTQYF TGTGCCAGAAGCTTGGGGGATAGCGGGACCAGCACAGATACGCAGTATTTT
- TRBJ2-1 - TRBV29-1 CSVARAQGNEQFF TGCAGCGTTGCCCGCGCTCAGGGCAATGAGCAGTTCTTC
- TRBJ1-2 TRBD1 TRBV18 CASSPQPGTGAGYTF TGTGCCAGCTCACCACAGCCCGGGACAGGGGCGGGCTACACCTTC
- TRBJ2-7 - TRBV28 CASSGTFTYEQYF TGTGCCAGCAGTGGGACATTCACCTACGAGCAGTACTTC
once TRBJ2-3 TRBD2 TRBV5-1 CASSFARSGRSDTQYF TGCGCCAGCAGCTTTGCACGTAGCGGGAGATCAGATACGCAGTATTTT
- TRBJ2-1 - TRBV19 CASSANRESMQFF TGTGCCAGTAGCGCTAACAGGGAGAGTATGCAGTTCTTC
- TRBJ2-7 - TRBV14 CASSQDQRRLLYF TGTGCCAGCAGCCAAGATCAACGGCGGTTACTGTACTTC
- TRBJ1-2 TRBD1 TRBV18 CASSPKTGESGYTF TGTGCCAGCTCACCAAAAACAGGGGAGAGTGGCTACACCTTC
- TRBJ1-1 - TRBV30 CAWTLGSHTEAFF TGTGCCTGGACCCTGGGGAGTCACACTGAAGCTTTCTTT
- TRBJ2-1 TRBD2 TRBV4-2 CASSQDTGLASNNEQFF TGTGCCAGCAGCCAAGATACGGGACTAGCGTCAAACAATGAGCAGTTCTTC
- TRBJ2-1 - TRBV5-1 CASSFRDSSYNEQFF TGCGCCAGCAGCTTCCGGGACTCTTCCTACAATGAGCAGTTCTTC
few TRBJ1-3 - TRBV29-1 CSARLTRNTIYF TGCAGCGCCCGACTGACTCGAAACACCATATATTTT
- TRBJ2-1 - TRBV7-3 CASSLIQNEQFF TGTGCCAGCAGCTTAATCCAAAATGAGCAGTTCTTC
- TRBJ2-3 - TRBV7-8 CASSLDIGPDTQYF TGTGCCAGCAGCCTGGACATTGGCCCAGATACGCAGTATTTT
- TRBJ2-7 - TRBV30 CAWSVLPQPSYEQYF TGTGCCTGGAGTGTACTACCGCAGCCGTCCTACGAGCAGTACTTC
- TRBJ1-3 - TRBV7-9 CASSLWGQGPAMAGNTIYF TGTGCCAGCAGCTTATGGGGACAAGGCCCCGCCATGGCTGGAAACACCATATATTTT
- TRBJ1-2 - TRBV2 CASSLGRETYGYTF TGTGCCAGCAGTCTAGGACGGGAAACCTATGGCTACACCTTC
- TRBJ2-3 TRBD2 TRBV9 CASSVELAGPTDTQYF TGTGCCAGCAGCGTAGAACTAGCGGGACCCACAGATACGCAGTATTTT
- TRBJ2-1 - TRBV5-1 CASSLAQASNEQFF TGCGCCAGCAGCTTGGCGCAGGCCTCTAATGAGCAGTTCTTC
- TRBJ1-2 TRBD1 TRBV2 CASRSPRDRETNYGYTF TGTGCCAGCAGATCACCCCGGGACAGGGAGACTAACTATGGCTACACCTTC
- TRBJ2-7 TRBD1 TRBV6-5 CASSRGQAYEQYF TGTGCCAGCAGTCGGGGACAGGCCTACGAGCAGTACTTC